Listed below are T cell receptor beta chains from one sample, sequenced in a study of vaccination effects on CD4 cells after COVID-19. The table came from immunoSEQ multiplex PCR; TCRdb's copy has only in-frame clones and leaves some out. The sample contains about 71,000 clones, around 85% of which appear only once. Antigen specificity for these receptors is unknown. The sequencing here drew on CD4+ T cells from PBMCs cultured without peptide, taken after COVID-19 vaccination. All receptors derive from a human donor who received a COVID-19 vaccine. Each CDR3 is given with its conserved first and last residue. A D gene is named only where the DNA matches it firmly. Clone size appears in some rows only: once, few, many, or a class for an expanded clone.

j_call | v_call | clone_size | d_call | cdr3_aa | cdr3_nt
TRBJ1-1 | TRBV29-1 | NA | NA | CSAGSSTRTEAFF | TGCAGCGCTGGAAGTAGTACGCGGACTGAAGCTTTCTTT
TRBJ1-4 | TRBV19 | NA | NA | CASKLRAATNEKLFF | TGTGCCAGTAAGCTCCGGGCAGCAACTAATGAAAAACTGTTTTTT
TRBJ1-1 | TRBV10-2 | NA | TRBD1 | CASRGQGMNTEAFF | TGCGCCAGCAGAGGACAGGGGATGAACACTGAAGCTTTCTTT
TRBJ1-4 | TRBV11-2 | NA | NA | CASSSTNTNEKLFF | TGTGCCAGCAGCTCCACCAATACTAACGAAAAACTGTTTTTT
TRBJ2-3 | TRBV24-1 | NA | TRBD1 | CATSDLRGQGAGDTQYF | TGTGCCACCAGTGACCTCCGGGGACAGGGGGCGGGAGATACGCAGTATTTT
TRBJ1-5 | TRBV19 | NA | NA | CASSIALSNQPQHF | TGTGCCAGTAGTATCGCCCTAAGCAATCAGCCCCAGCATTTT
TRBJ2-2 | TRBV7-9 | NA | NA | CASSFYTGELFF | TGTGCCAGCAGCTTTTACACCGGGGAGCTGTTTTTT
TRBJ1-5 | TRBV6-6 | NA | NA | CASSYGGGQPQHF | TGTGCCAGCAGTTACGGTGGGGGTCAGCCCCAGCATTTT
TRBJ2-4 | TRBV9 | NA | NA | CASSVRLEKNIQYF | TGTGCCAGCAGCGTAAGACTAGAGAAAAACATTCAGTACTTC
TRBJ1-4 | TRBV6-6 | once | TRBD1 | CASSSGTGGPPANEKLFF | TGTGCCAGCAGCTCCGGGACAGGGGGACCTCCTGCTAATGAAAAACTGTTTTTT
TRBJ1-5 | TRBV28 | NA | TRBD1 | CASSLTGFNQPQHF | TGTGCCAGCAGTTTGACAGGGTTCAATCAGCCCCAGCATTTT
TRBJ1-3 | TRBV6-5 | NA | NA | CASRPEVNPGNTIYF | TGTGCCAGCAGGCCGGAAGTTAACCCTGGAAACACCATATATTTT
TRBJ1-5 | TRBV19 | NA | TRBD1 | CASKPGGQRQPQHF | TGTGCCAGTAAACCAGGGGGCCAGAGGCAGCCCCAGCATTTT
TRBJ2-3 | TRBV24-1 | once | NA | CATSAVGDTQYF | TGTGCCACCAGTGCGGTAGGAGATACGCAGTATTTT
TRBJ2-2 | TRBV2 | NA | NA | CASSESSSRAGELFF | TGTGCCAGCAGTGAGAGTAGCAGTAGGGCCGGGGAGCTGTTTTTT
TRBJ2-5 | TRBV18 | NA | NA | CASSPSFGVETQYF | TGTGCCAGCTCACCAAGTTTCGGCGTGGAGACCCAGTACTTC
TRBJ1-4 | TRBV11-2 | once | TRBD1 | CASSAFGGGVEKLFF | TGTGCCAGCAGCGCCTTCGGAGGGGGCGTTGAAAAACTGTTTTTT
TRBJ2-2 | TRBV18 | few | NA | CASSPGTGGELFF | TGTGCCAGCTCACCGGGGACTGGCGGGGAGCTGTTTTTT
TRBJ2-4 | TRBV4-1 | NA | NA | CASSQAPHEGVINIQYF | TGCGCCAGCAGCCAAGCACCCCATGAGGGTGTTATCAACATTCAGTACTTC
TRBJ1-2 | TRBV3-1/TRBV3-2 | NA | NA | CASSQARTVNGYTF | TGTGCCAGCAGCCAAGCTCGGACAGTAAACGGCTACACCTTC
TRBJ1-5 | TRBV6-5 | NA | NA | CASSIDKNQPQHF | TGTGCCAGCAGTATAGACAAGAATCAGCCCCAGCATTTT
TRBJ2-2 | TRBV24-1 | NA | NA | CATRGWPNTGELFF | TGTGCCACCAGGGGGTGGCCGAACACCGGGGAGCTGTTTTTT
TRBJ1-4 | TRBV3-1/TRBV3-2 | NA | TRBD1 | CASSHPGTGVEKLFF | TGTGCCAGCAGCCATCCGGGGACAGGGGTTGAAAAACTGTTTTTT
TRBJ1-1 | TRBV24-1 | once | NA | CATSDSQAGEKAFF | TGTGCCACCAGTGATAGTCAGGCGGGCGAGAAAGCTTTCTTT
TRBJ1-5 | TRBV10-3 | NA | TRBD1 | CAITTGEPKLQGARSQPQHF | TGTGCCATCACTACCGGTGAACCTAAACTCCAGGGGGCTAGGAGTCAGCCCCAGCATTTT
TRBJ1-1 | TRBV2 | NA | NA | CASNPDGNTEAFF | TGTGCCAGCAACCCCGACGGAAACACTGAAGCTTTCTTT
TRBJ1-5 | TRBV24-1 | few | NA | CATSDPSGEGNQPQHF | TGTGCCACCAGTGATCCTTCAGGGGAGGGCAATCAGCCCCAGCATTTT
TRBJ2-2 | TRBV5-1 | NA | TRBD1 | CASSFNRGNTGELFF | TGCGCCAGCAGCTTCAACAGGGGGAACACCGGGGAGCTGTTTTTT
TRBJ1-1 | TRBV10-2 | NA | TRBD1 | CASSNRGANTEAFF | TGCGCCAGCAGTAACAGGGGGGCGAACACTGAAGCTTTCTTT
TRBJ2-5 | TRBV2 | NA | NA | CASSPDSQETQYF | TGTGCCAGCAGCCCGGACAGTCAAGAGACCCAGTACTTC
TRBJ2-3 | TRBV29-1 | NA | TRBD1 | CSARGGTGGTDTQYF | TGCAGCGCCCGAGGAGGGACAGGGGGCACAGATACGCAGTATTTT
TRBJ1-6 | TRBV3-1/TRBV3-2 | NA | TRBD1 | CASSQLTGPGSPLHF | TGTGCCAGCAGCCAATTGACAGGGCCGGGTTCACCCCTCCACTTT
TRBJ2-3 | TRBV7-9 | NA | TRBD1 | CASGRDRVTDTQYF | TGTGCCAGCGGCCGGGACAGGGTCACAGATACGCAGTATTTT
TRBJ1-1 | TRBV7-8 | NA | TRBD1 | CASSPRQGMNTEAFF | TGTGCCAGCAGCCCAAGACAGGGGATGAACACTGAAGCTTTCTTT
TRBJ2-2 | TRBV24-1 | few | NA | CATRDPNTGELFF | TGTGCCACCAGGGACCCAAACACCGGGGAGCTGTTTTTT
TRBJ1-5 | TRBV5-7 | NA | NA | CASSRSREWQPQHF | TGTGCCAGCAGTCGGAGCAGGGAGTGGCAGCCCCAGCATTTT
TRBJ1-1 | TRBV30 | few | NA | CAWSVGIGDTEAFF | TGTGCCTGGAGTGTTGGAATTGGGGACACTGAAGCTTTCTTT
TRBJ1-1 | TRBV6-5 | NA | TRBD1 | CASSGTGVGNTEAFF | TGTGCCAGCAGCGGCACAGGGGTCGGGAACACTGAAGCTTTCTTT
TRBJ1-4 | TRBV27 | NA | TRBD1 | CASKKRTGGESEKLFF | TGTGCCAGCAAAAAGAGGACAGGGGGCGAGAGCGAAAAACTGTTTTTT
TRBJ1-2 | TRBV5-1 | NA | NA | CASSLAGGEGLYGYTF | TGCGCCAGCAGCTTGGCAGGAGGGGAGGGCCTCTATGGCTACACCTTC
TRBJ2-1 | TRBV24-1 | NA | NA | CATSPLGQGGFNEQFF | TGTGCCACCAGTCCCTTAGGGCAGGGGGGGTTTAATGAGCAGTTCTTC
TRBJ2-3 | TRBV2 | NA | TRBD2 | CASSGRLAGGYTDTQYF | TGTGCCAGCAGCGGGAGACTAGCGGGGGGGTACACAGATACGCAGTATTTT
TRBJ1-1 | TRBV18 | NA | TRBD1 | CASSPPPTGGATEAFF | TGTGCCAGCTCACCACCTCCGACAGGGGGCGCGACTGAAGCTTTCTTT
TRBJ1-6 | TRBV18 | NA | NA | CASSPGTANNSPLHF | TGTGCCAGCTCACCCGGGACGGCGAATAATTCACCCCTCCACTTT
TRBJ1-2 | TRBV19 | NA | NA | CASSIHRLRWGSDYGYTF | TGTGCCAGTAGTATACACCGACTGCGGTGGGGGTCTGACTATGGCTACACCTTC
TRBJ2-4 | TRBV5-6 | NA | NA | CASSVYDSKNIQYF | TGTGCCAGCAGCGTATACGACAGTAAAAACATTCAGTACTTC
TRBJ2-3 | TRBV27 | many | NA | CASNRGSTDTQYF | TGTGCCAGCAACCGCGGTAGCACAGATACGCAGTATTTT